Shown below are 32 T cell receptor beta chains from a single sample sequenced in a study of shared clonotypes between healthy human individuals. This table comes from immunoSEQ multiplex PCR, and its TCRdb copy is limited to in-frame clones, with some not included. The table has 2 million to 2.5 million clones, around 95% seen once. The sequencing input was naive CD4+ T cells sorted from blood. The subset: CD45RA+ positively selected. All receptors derive from a young man in good health.

The chain couples TRBV5-6 to TRBJ2-1; the match to TRBD1 covers 7 bases. The germline V gene has CDR1 SGHDT and CDR2 YYEEEE. The CDR3 is 15 residues long. Unmatched junction bases numbered 7, after V lost 4 bases and J lost 3 bases. The CDR3 loop reads CASSGRDRIYNEQFF. In DNA, the CDR3 is TGTGCCAGCAGCGGTCGGGACAGAATCTACAATGAGCAGTTCTTC.

As regards this clone: In the same sample, other DNA sequences code for this CDR3. The chain carries TRBV2 and TRBJ1-6, with 9 nucleotides matching TRBD1. Germline V lookup: CDR1 SNHLY, CDR2 FYNNEI. The CDR3 length is 13 residues. The V and J ends lost 4 bases and 8 bases, in that order; junction bases with no gene match: 0. The CDR3: CASSGQGDSPLHF. Written as DNA, the CDR3 is TGTGCCAGCAGTGGACAGGGGGATTCACCCCTCCACTTT. Variable domain in full (rest from reference TRBV2 and TRBJ1-6): EPEVTQTPSHQVTQMGQEVILRCVPISNHLYFYWYRQILGQKVEFLVSFYNNEISEKSEIFDDQFSVERPDGSNFTLKIRSTKLEDSAMYFCASSGQGDSPLHFGNGTRLTVT.

The chain employs TRBV7-2 and TRBJ1-6; unclear D gene. Trimming took off 2 bases at V and 5 bases at J, with 13 bases between the two ends. Germline V gene sequence: CDR1 SGHTA, CDR2 FQGNSA. CDR3 size: 16 residues. Here the CDR3 DNA reads TGTGCCAGCAGCTTAATGGCGGCCTCAAATAATTCACCCCTCCACTTT. It is translated as CASSLMAASNNSPLHF.

This chain links TRBV18 with TRBJ1-4, with 10 bases aligning to TRBD1. The V gene's germline CDR1 is KGHSH and CDR2 LQKENI. Germline trimming cut 3 bases from V and 2 bases from J; bases unmatched to any gene: 3. CDR3 length equals 16 residues. CDR3 sequence reads: CASSPRTGGTNEKLFF. CDR3 nucleotides: TGTGCCAGCTCACCCCGGACAGGGGGTACTAATGAAAAACTGTTTTTT. The full variable domain, with the rest looked up from reference TRBV18 and TRBJ1-4, is NAGVMQNPRHLVRRRGQEARLRCSPMKGHSHVYWYRQLPEEGLKFMVYLQKENIIDESGMPKERFSAEFPKEGPSILRIQQVVRGDSAAYFCASSPRTGGTNEKLFFGSGTQLSVL.

V gene TRBV7-2 combines with J gene TRBJ1-1, with D hard to call. CDR1 SGHTA and CDR2 FQGNSA come from the germline V gene. This CDR3 spans 14 amino acids. Trimming took 3 bases from V and 0 from J, leaving 8 bases between them. The CDR3 coding sequence is TGTGCCAGCAGCTTGACACAGATGAACACTGAAGCTTTCTTT. Encoded protein: CASSLTQMNTEAFF.

The V and J genes are TRBV4-1 and TRBJ2-7, with 8 positions matching TRBD2. CDR3 length equals 14 residues. V trimming: 10 bases; J trimming: 2 bases; junction bases outside the gene matches: 10. The germline CDR1 and CDR2 sequences are MGHRA and YSYEKL. CDR3 nucleotides: TGCGCCACCAGTAGCGGGGCCACCACCTACGAGCAGTACTTC. Its translation is CATSSGATTYEQYF.

V usage is TRBV2 and J usage is TRBJ1-4; TRBD1 matches at 11 bases. Germline CDR1 is SNHLY and CDR2 is FYNNEI. Trimming removed 5 bases from V and 6 bases from J; junction bases left unmatched: 2. The CDR3 sequence is 14 residues long. CDR3 amino acids: CASSTGQGDEKLFF. DNA of the CDR3: TGTGCCAGCAGTACGGGACAGGGGGATGAAAAACTGTTTTTT.

This rearrangement joins TRBV6-5 to TRBJ1-4; 11 nucleotides align to TRBD1. With 5 bases clipped from V and 6 bases from J, the junction kept 5 bases outside the gene matches. Germline V gives CDR1 MNHEY, CDR2 SVGAGI. The CDR3 is 15 amino acids. The CDR3, as DNA: TGTGCCAGCAGTCGCGGGACAGGGGGTGATGAAAAACTGTTTTTT. This translates into CASSRGTGGDEKLFF.

V is TRBV2 and J is TRBJ2-2; the match to TRBD2 covers 7 bases. The CDR3 sequence is 16 residues long. V was clipped by 3 bases and J by 7 bases; unmatched bases: 11. The germline V gene has CDR1 SNHLY and CDR2 FYNNEI. The CDR3: CASSDFAGVLGGELFF. The CDR3 DNA is TGTGCCAGCAGTGATTTTGCGGGAGTCTTAGGCGGGGAGCTGTTTTTT. Full variable domain (rest looked up from reference TRBV2 and TRBJ2-2): EPEVTQTPSHQVTQMGQEVILRCVPISNHLYFYWYRQILGQKVEFLVSFYNNEISEKSEIFDDQFSVERPDGSNFTLKIRSTKLEDSAMYFCASSDFAGVLGGELFFGEGSRLTVL.

This clone is a singleton in its sample. The V gene is TRBV7-3, the J gene TRBJ2-3; a weak D match, TRBD1 (7 bases). The V gene's germline CDR1 is SGHTA and CDR2 FQGTGA. V shed 5 bases and J shed 4 bases, with 16 bases lying between them. The CDR3 has 15 residues. In nucleotides, the CDR3 is TGTGCCAGCAGCATGACAGGGCCGGGGGCAGATACGCAGTATTTT. Translating it yields CASSMTGPGADTQYF.

The gene calls are TRBV2 and TRBJ1-3; D gene uncertain. The CDR3 spans 13 residues. Germline V gene lookup returns CDR1 SNHLY and CDR2 FYNNEI. V lost 5 bases and J lost 7, with 12 bases in between. CDR3 DNA sequence: TGTGCCAGCAGTATCCAGAACGGGAACACCATATATTTT. It codes for CASSIQNGNTIYF.

This sequence joins TRBV11-1 and TRBJ1-1, with 7 bases matching TRBD1. Germline V gene sequence: CDR1 SGHAT, CDR2 FQDESV (reference sequence). V shed 4 bases, J shed 4 bases, and the junction held 9 bases outside the gene matches. This CDR3 comprises 15 residues. CDR3 sequence: CASSSPGGFFTEAFF. In DNA form, the CDR3 reads TGTGCCAGCAGCTCCCCAGGGGGTTTCTTCACTGAAGCTTTCTTT. Full variable domain (remainder filled in from reference TRBV11-1 and TRBJ1-1): EAEVAQSPRYKITEKSQAVAFWCDPISGHATLYWYRQILGQGPELLVQFQDESVVDDSQLPKDRFSAERLKGVDSTLKIQPAELGDSAMYLCASSSPGGFFTEAFFGQGTRLTVV.

The rearrangement uses TRBV7-9 and TRBJ1-5; a possible D gene is TRBD1 (5 bases). V dropped 6 bases and J dropped 6 bases, with 15 bases sitting between them. Germline CDR1 is SEHNR and CDR2 is FQNEAQ (reference sequence). The CDR3 spans 14 residues. The CDR3 protein is CASSQTGEGQPQHF. As DNA, the CDR3 is TGTGCCAGCAGTCAAACGGGGGAGGGTCAGCCCCAGCATTTT.

The chain links TRBV5-3 to TRBJ2-7, with a weak D call TRBD2 (5 bases). TRBV5-3 is known as an ORF, though its function is uncertain. Trimming stripped 4 bases from V and 4 bases from J, with 15 bases between. The CDR3 has 14 residues. CDR3 protein: CARSTKRPPYEQYF. The CDR3 nucleotides are TGTGCCAGAAGCACCAAGCGGCCCCCGTACGAGCAGTACTTC.

This chain uses TRBV18 with TRBJ2-1, with D perhaps TRBD1 or TRBD2 (5 bases each). Looked up from germline, CDR1 is KGHSH and CDR2 is LQKENI. Trimming removed 3 bases from V and 5 bases from J, with 20 bases in between. CDR3 length: 17 amino acids. The CDR3: CASSPYTPGPVNNEQFF. CDR3 nucleotides: TGTGCCAGCTCACCGTATACTCCGGGACCCGTTAACAATGAGCAGTTCTTC.

This rearrangement joins TRBV7-9 to TRBJ2-1; 9 bases match TRBD1. This CDR3 region has 14 residues. Germline trimming cut 3 bases from V and 9 bases from J; bases unmatched to any gene: 6. Germline-derived CDR1 and CDR2 are SEHNR and FQNEAQ (reference sequence). CDR3 protein: CASSFTQGAGEQFF. In nucleotides, the CDR3 is TGTGCCAGCAGCTTCACACAGGGGGCGGGTGAGCAGTTCTTC.

V usage is TRBV2 and J usage is TRBJ2-7; D possibly matches TRBD1 or TRBD2 (5 bases each). The CDR3 contains 12 residues. Trimming removed 6 bases at V and 4 bases at J, with 10 bases between. The germline V gene has CDR1 SNHLY and CDR2 FYNNEI. CDR3: CASRWDLYEQYF. For the CDR3, the DNA is TGTGCCAGCAGGTGGGACCTATACGAGCAGTACTTC.

The chain recombines TRBV11-2 with TRBJ2-7; D is perhaps TRBD2 (5 bases). The CDR3 is made up of 15 amino acids. Germline loops: CDR1 SGHAT, CDR2 FQNNGV. Trimming took 0 bases from V and 3 from J, leaving 12 bases between them. CDR3 DNA sequence: TGTGCCAGCAGCTTAGAAGGGATAGGGAGCTACGAGCAGTACTTC. It codes for CASSLEGIGSYEQYF.

This chain uses TRBV28 with TRBJ1-5; D gene ambiguous. V lost 4 bases to trimming and J lost 2 bases, with 12 bases between them. Germline lookup yields CDR1 MDHEN and CDR2 SYDVKM. This CDR3 spans 15 amino acids. CDR3 sequence: CASSSPVGGNQPQHF. Here the CDR3 DNA reads TGTGCCAGCAGTTCCCCAGTAGGTGGCAATCAGCCCCAGCATTTT. The variable domain in full, completed from reference TRBV28 and TRBJ1-5, reads DVKVTQSSRYLVKRTGEKVFLECVQDMDHENMFWYRQDPGLGLRLIYFSYDVKMKEKGDIPEGYSVSREKKERFSLILESASTNQTSMYLCASSSPVGGNQPQHFGDGTRLSIL.

Of note for this clone: This specimen includes other DNA sequences encoding the same CDR3. The rearrangement uses TRBV30 and TRBJ2-7; tentative D call: TRBD1 (6 bases). This CDR3 is built from 13 residues. Trimming pared 3 bases from V and 0 bases from J, leaving 9 bases between. Germline V gives CDR1 GTSNPN, CDR2 SVGIG (reference sequence). The CDR3 protein is CAWSRDNSYEQYF. The CDR3 coding sequence is TGTGCCTGGAGCCGGGACAACTCCTACGAGCAGTACTTC.

V and J are TRBV5-4 and TRBJ1-6; maybe TRBD1 (6 bases). The germline V gene has CDR1 SGHNT and CDR2 YYREEE (reference sequence). V was cut by 2 bases and J by 0 bases, with 12 bases left in between. The CDR3 has 17 amino acids. CDR3 nucleotide sequence: TGTGCCAGCAGCTTTGGGGGCCACTCCTCCTATAATTCACCCCTCCACTTT. As protein: CASSFGGHSSYNSPLHF.

The rearrangement uses TRBV19 and TRBJ1-2; 10 positions agree with TRBD1. This CDR3 is 13 amino acids long. The V and J ends lost 4 bases and 7 bases, in that order; junction bases with no gene match: 3. CDR1 and CDR2 (germline): LNHDA, SQIVND (reference sequence). The CDR3 reads CASSTGTGAGYTF. CDR3 nucleotides: TGTGCCAGTAGTACCGGGACAGGGGCTGGCTACACCTTC.

The chain joins TRBV5-1 to TRBJ2-1; no definite D call. CDR1 SGHRS and CDR2 YFSETQ come from the germline V gene. The CDR3 consists of 13 residues. Trimming stripped 4 bases from V and 4 bases from J, with 9 bases between. The CDR3 DNA is TGCGCCAGCAGCCCCGACGCTTACAATGAGCAGTTCTTC. Protein: CASSPDAYNEQFF.

To note about this clone: This specimen includes other DNA sequences encoding the same CDR3. The chain recombines TRBV28 with TRBJ2-6; possibly TRBD2 for D (6 bases). Germline V gene data show CDR1 as MDHEN and CDR2 as SYDVKM. There are 14 residues in the CDR3. V lost 4 bases and J 4 bases, leaving 8 bases between the germline ends. The CDR3, as DNA: TGTGCCAGCAGTTCGGCGGGAGGGGCCAACGTCCTGACTTTC. Translated: CASSSAGGANVLTF.

The chain is built from TRBV2 and TRBJ1-1, with 7 bases lining up with TRBD1. The CDR3 has 15 residues. The ends lost 1 base at V and 4 bases at J; junction bases unmatched: 6. Germline V CDR1 and CDR2: SNHLY, FYNNEI. CDR3 nucleotides: TGTGCCAGCAGTGAAGTTAGCAGGGGGGTCACTGAAGCTTTCTTT. Protein product: CASSEVSRGVTEAFF. Full variable domain (missing parts from reference TRBV2 and TRBJ1-1): EPEVTQTPSHQVTQMGQEVILRCVPISNHLYFYWYRQILGQKVEFLVSFYNNEISEKSEIFDDQFSVERPDGSNFTLKIRSTKLEDSAMYFCASSEVSRGVTEAFFGQGTRLTVV.

V is TRBV27 and J is TRBJ1-5, with D unresolved. With 4 bases removed from V and 5 bases from J, the gap between germline ends came to 9 bases. Germline CDR1 MNHEY, CDR2 SMNVEV (reference sequence). The CDR3 has 13 residues. CDR3 sequence (DNA): TGTGCCAGCAGTTCAATTAGGGATCAGCCCCAGCATTTT. Translation gives CASSSIRDQPQHF.

V is TRBV7-3 and J is TRBJ2-2; a possible D gene is TRBD1 (7 bases). Germline V lookup: CDR1 SGHTA, CDR2 FQGTGA. The CDR3 is 14 residues long. V dropped 5 bases and J dropped 4 bases, with 11 bases sitting between them. The CDR3 DNA sequence: TGTGCCAGCAGCGTGCAGGGGGGCACCGGGGAGCTGTTTTTT. Translating it yields CASSVQGGTGELFF. The variable domain in full, with the rest retrieved from reference TRBV7-3 and TRBJ2-2, is GAGVSQTPSNKVTEKGKYVELRCDPISGHTALYWYRQSLGQGPEFLIYFQGTGAADDSGLPNDRFFAVRPEGSVSTLKIQRTERGDSAVYLCASSVQGGTGELFFGEGSRLTVL.

V is TRBV11-3 and J is TRBJ2-2; 8 bases match TRBD1. Germline CDR1 and CDR2: SGHNT and YENEEA. J lost 4 bases, V lost 4 bases, and 5 bases had no gene match. This CDR3 is built from 15 residues. The DNA for the CDR3 is TGTGCCAGCAGCTCCCGGGACAGGTTCACCGGGGAGCTGTTTTTT. Translating it yields CASSSRDRFTGELFF.

This chain connects TRBV28 to TRBJ2-7, with 8 bases aligning to TRBD2. Germline CDR1 MDHEN, CDR2 SYDVKM. The CDR3 has 13 amino acids. Trimming at V came to 2 bases and at J to 6 bases, leaving 3 bases not matched to a gene. CDR3 sequence (DNA): TGTGCCAGCAGTTTAGTGCTAGCGGGCGAGCAGTACTTC. Amino acids: CASSLVLAGEQYF.

This clone was recorded a few times. The sample holds other DNA sequences that translate to the same CDR3. The V call is TRBV6-6, the J call TRBJ1-5, with 7 bases that match TRBD1. With 6 bases clipped from V and 5 bases from J, the junction kept 4 bases outside the gene matches. CDR1 is MNHNY, CDR2 SVGAGI, per germline (reference sequence). The CDR3 is 13 residues long. The CDR3 loop reads CASSETGYQPQHF. The CDR3 nucleotides read TGTGCCAGCAGCGAGACAGGGTATCAGCCCCAGCATTTT.

The chain has TRBV7-2 and TRBJ2-4; D is uncertain. CDR1 and CDR2 from the germline V gene are SGHTA and FQGNSA. This CDR3 contains 16 residues. V was pared by 5 bases and J by 0 bases, with 14 bases between. In DNA form, the CDR3 reads TGTGCCAGCAGCCCTTTGACTGGCAGAGCCAAAAACATTCAGTACTTC. It specifies CASSPLTGRAKNIQYF.

V and J are TRBV7-2 and TRBJ2-6; 7 nucleotides agree with TRBD1. The CDR3 covers 12 residues. J lost 10 bases, V lost 5 bases, and 2 bases had no gene match. Germline CDR1 is SGHTA and CDR2 is FQGNSA. CDR3 residues: CASSQQGNVLTF. The DNA for the CDR3 is TGTGCCAGCAGCCAACAGGGGAACGTCCTGACTTTC.